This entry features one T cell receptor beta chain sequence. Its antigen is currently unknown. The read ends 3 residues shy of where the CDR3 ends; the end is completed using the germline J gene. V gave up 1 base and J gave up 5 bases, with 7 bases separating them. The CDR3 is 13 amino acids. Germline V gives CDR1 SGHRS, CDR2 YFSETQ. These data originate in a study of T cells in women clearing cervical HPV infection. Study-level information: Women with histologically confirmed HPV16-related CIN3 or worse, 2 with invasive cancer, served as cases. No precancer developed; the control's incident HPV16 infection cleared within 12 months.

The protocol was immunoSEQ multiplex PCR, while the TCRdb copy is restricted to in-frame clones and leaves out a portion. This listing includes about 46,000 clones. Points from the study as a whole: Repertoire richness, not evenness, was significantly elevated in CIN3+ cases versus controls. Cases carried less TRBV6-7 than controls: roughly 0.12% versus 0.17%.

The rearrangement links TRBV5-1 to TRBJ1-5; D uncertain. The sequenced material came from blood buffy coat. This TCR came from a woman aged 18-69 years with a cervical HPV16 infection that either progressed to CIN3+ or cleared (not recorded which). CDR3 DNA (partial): TGCGCCAGCAGCTTGTCGCAGGATCAGCCC. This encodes CASSLSQDQP. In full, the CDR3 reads CASSLSQDQPQHF.